The TCR beta chain under discussion was sequenced for a study of OX40 agonist ivuxolimab in advanced cancers. Whole-study findings and limits: At doses 0.1 to 3.0 mg/kg, CD4+ and CD8+ clones expanded.

The CDR3 is 14 amino acids. After removal of 4 bases from V and 3 bases from J, the junction contained 6 bases not matched to a gene. Germline values: CDR1 MNHEY, CDR2 SVGAGI. This clone was counted once. The antigen is not known. Repertoires were generated with immunoSEQ multiplex PCR, while TCRdb's copy carries only in-frame clones and drops some. The sample consists of 50,000 to 65,000 clones, about 88% of them appearing once. Source: CD4+ or CD8+ T cells sorted from blood, taken in a trial of the OX40 agonist ivuxolimab. The sequence derives from an adult with an advanced solid tumor such as melanoma, head and neck, liver or kidney cancer. The chain joins TRBV6-5 to TRBJ2-7, with 7 bases fitting TRBD1. The CDR3 DNA follows: TGTGCCAGCAGTTCACTGACAGGGATCTACGAGCAGTACTTC. Amino acid sequence: CASSSLTGIYEQYF.